This is a list of T cell receptor beta chains from one sample in a study of response to subunit inactivated influenza vaccine. Via MiXCR, TCRdb re-called the RT-PCR reads, giving one row per CDR3 protein. Here the sample spans hundreds of thousands of distinct CDR3 sequences, approximately 14% being singletons. The source material was PBMCs from blood, sampled less than 15 days before vaccination. The origin of the receptors is a middle-aged man who received an inactivated influenza vaccine. The CDR3 runs from the conserved cysteine through the conserved F or W. D genes are given only for firm matches. Size is omitted from some rows. Given values are once, few, many or a class for expanded clones.

>-|TRBV7-9|TRBD1|TRBJ2-7
CASSFQGASYEQYF
TGTGCCAGCAGCTTTCAGGGGGCTTCCTACGAGCAGTACTTC
>-|TRBV7-8|-|TRBJ2-1
CASSLEAYVRVLDEQFF
TGTGCCAGCAGCTTAGAAGCCTACGTCAGGGTTTTGGATGAGCAGTTCTTC
>many|TRBV29-1|TRBD1|TRBJ2-7
CSVEGDRVYEQYF
TGCAGCGTTGAAGGGGACAGGGTTTACGAGCAGTACTTC
>many|TRBV6-2/TRBV6-3|-|TRBJ2-7
CASSPIRGRFYEQYF
TGTGCCAGCAGTCCCATCCGGGGAAGATTCTACGAGCAGTACTTC
>few|TRBV10-3|TRBD1|TRBJ2-7
CAITRDSYLGNEQYF
TGTGCCATCACTCGGGACAGTTACCTTGGGAACGAGCAGTACTTC
>few|TRBV7-9|-|TRBJ2-7
CASRGGTGYEQYF
TGTGCCAGCAGGGGCGGGACGGGCTACGAGCAGTACTTC
>few|TRBV28|-|TRBJ1-6
CASRGLHNSPLHF
TGTGCCAGCAGGGGACTCCATAATTCACCCCTCCACTTT
>-|TRBV9|-|TRBJ2-5
CASSVNVQGRETQYF
TGTGCCAGCAGCGTAAACGTCCAGGGAAGGGAGACCCAGTACTTC
>few|TRBV7-2|-|TRBJ2-7
CASSWKGDTAYEQYF
TGTGCCAGCAGCTGGAAGGGGGACACAGCCTACGAGCAGTACTTC
>-|TRBV20-1|TRBD2|TRBJ2-7
CSVGGRGSYEQYF
TGCAGTGTAGGCGGGAGGGGGTCCTACGAGCAGTACTTC
>few|TRBV6-1|TRBD2|TRBJ2-1
CASSRTGLAGGPNEQFF
TGTGCCAGCAGCCGAACGGGACTAGCGGGGGGGCCTAATGAGCAGTTCTTC
>few|TRBV11-2|TRBD1|TRBJ2-1
CASSLRQGALDEQFF
TGTGCCAGCAGCTTAAGACAGGGGGCCTTAGATGAGCAGTTCTTC
>-|TRBV7-2|TRBD2|TRBJ2-3
CATSPAGVFTDTQYF
TGTGCCACCTCCCCGGCGGGGGTATTCACAGATACGCAGTATTTT
>few|TRBV24-1|-|TRBJ2-7
CATSDLTGSEQYF
TGTGCCACCAGTGATTTAACAGGGTCAGAGCAGTACTTC